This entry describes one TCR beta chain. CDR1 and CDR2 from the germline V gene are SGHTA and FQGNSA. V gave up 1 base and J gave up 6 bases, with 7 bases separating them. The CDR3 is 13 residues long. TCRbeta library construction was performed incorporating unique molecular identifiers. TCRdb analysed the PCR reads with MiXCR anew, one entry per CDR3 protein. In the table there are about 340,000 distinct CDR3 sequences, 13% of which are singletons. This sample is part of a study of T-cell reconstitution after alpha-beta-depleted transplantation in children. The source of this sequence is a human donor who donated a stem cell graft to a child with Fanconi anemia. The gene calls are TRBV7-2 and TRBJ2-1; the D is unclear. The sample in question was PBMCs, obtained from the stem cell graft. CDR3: CASSLDNSNEQFF. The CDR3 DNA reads TGTGCCAGCAGCTTAGACAATAGCAATGAGCAGTTCTTC.